The T cell receptor beta chain described here comes from a study of OX40 agonist ivuxolimab in advanced cancers. Describing the broader study: Ivuxolimab was an agonistic, fully human IgG2 monoclonal antibody directed against OX40 (CD134), a costimulatory receptor. Intravenous ivuxolimab was administered to patients every 2 weeks at six dose levels: 0.01, 0.1, 0.3, 1.5, 3 and 10 mg/kg. Among the roughly 54 dose-escalation patients, 19 had hepatocellular carcinoma, approximately 15 melanoma, 9 renal cell carcinoma and 9 head and neck cancer. In the dose-escalation cohort, roughly 80% of patients were male, and the mean age was approximately 60 years, with a range of roughly 20 to 79. Patients were allowed to have had prior anti-PD-1, anti-PD-L1 or anti-CTLA-4 therapy, and more than 35% of the dose-escalation patients had been treated with checkpoint inhibitors. Partial responses occurred in three dose-escalation patients, of whom one had hepatocellular carcinoma and two had cutaneous melanoma. The purpose of peripheral TCRbeta sequencing was to test whether ivuxolimab changed TCR sequence diversity and led to clonal T-cell expansion. The paper describes the monotherapy dose-escalation part (N = 52 patients) of the phase I trial of ivuxolimab.

CDR1 and CDR2, looked up from the germline V gene, are SGHAT and FQNNGV. V and J are trimmed by 3 bases and 5 bases, and the gene matches miss 10 bases of the junction. The CDR3 has 17 amino acids, counting the end cysteine and phenylalanine. The CDR3 DNA has 51 bases and is translated from base 1. This clone showed up just once. No cognate antigen has been identified for it. No clone much larger than this one lies a single base away; base qualities are absent. Patients with autoimmune disease history or receiving systemic immunosuppression were excluded from the trial. Peripheral blood for TCR sequencing was drawn from every dose cohort at baseline, at cycle 4 day 1 and at cycle 7 day 1. The samples were taken from a phase I, first-in-human, multicenter, open-label dose-escalation trial of ivuxolimab. Adults with locally advanced or metastatic melanoma, renal cell, hepatocellular, or head and neck squamous cell carcinoma were enrolled in the trial. CD4+ and CD8+ T cells were sorted separately from peripheral blood before TCR sequencing.

Genomic DNA was isolated from the sorted cells so that the TCRbeta CDR3 region could be sequenced. TCRbeta CDR3 regions were sequenced using the immunoSEQ Assay. The table was pulled from immuneACCESS by TCRdb, which kept in-frame rearrangements only. Such tables lose some clones; where checked, under half of the loss comes from unresolved V genes, and the rest has no known cause. This sample gives about 96,000 clones in total; 80% to 95% of them show up just once. Around 1.5% of the sample is in the top ten clones. Findings and caveats that apply to the study as a whole: After ivuxolimab, expanded clones were on average more numerous among CD8+ T cells than among CD4+ T cells. Low levels of normalized T-cell clonal expansion were also seen in some patients who did not respond. Which antigens the clonally expanded peripheral T cells were specific for was not determined. Partial responders in the 0.1-3.0 mg/kg groups had among the lowest normalized peripheral clonal expansion, especially among CD8+ T cells. At doses of 0.1 to 3.0 mg/kg, clonal expansion of both CD4+ and CD8+ blood T cells was observed from baseline to week 6.

The chain uses TRBV11-2 and TRBJ2-3; 11 nucleotides in the junction match TRBD2. The source material was CD4+ or CD8+ T cells sorted from blood, sampled in a trial of the OX40 agonist ivuxolimab. This receptor was obtained from an adult with an advanced solid tumor such as melanoma, head and neck, liver or kidney cancer. The nucleotide sequence reads TGTGCCAGCAGCTTCGGGGGGATAGCGGGAGGGAAAGATACGCAGTATTTT. Translated, it reads CASSFGGIAGGKDTQYF.